This T cell receptor beta chain emerged from a study of CD8+ T cells in alopecia areata (dated by TCRdb to about 2018). For context, the study as a whole: Treated patients were enrolled in an open-label pilot trial of oral tofacitinib, 5 to 10 mg twice daily, for moderate-to-severe alopecia areata. Tofacitinib was administered for 6 to 18 months, and 6 months of follow-up off drug were then conducted to assess delayed response and recurrence. High-throughput TCRbeta sequencing was used to examine T cell clonal expansion in alopecia areata in both the C3H/HeJ mouse model and human patients. On the human side, TCRbeta sequencing was run on scalp tissue and on sorted CD4+ and CD8+ peripheral blood T cells from healthy controls and from alopecia areata patients with either patchy or totalis/universalis disease. Tofacitinib-treated patients had biopsies at baseline and at 4 and 24 weeks of treatment, with a later scalp biopsy in several patients. Scalp clonality was compared among normal scalp (n=4), patchy alopecia areata scalp (n=8), and alopecia totalis/universalis scalp (n=8). RNA was extracted with the PAXgene miRNA kit for fixed scalp, the miRNeasy kit for PBMCs, and the RNeasy kit for mouse skin. TCRbeta CDR3 regions were amplified by immunoSEQ multiplex PCR with 35 Vbeta forward and 13 Jbeta reverse primers.

Turning to this clone: No antigen is known for it. Within one base of it there is no much larger clone, and no base qualities were kept.

Library construction relied on the immunoSEQ multiplex PCR assay. For TCR sequencing, RNA was extracted from every sample and reverse transcribed into cDNA to serve as template. SuperScript III was used for first-strand cDNA synthesis, primed with a 2:1 mix of oligo-dT and random hexamers. A synthetic immune receptor repertoire was used to assess amplification bias, and residual bias was removed computationally. Under the source paper's analysis protocol: Raw reads were preprocessed to remove errors, and CDR3 was defined according to IMGT conventions as the region from the conserved cysteine to phenylalanine. Clonality was computed by normalizing Shannon entropy by log2 of the number of productive unique TCRs and subtracting the result from 1. Scalp TCRbeta sequences were cross-referenced with sorted blood CD4 and CD8 repertoires so that the CD4 or CD8 identity of scalp clones could be inferred. TCRdb obtained this table from immuneACCESS and retained in-frame rearrangements with V and J assigned. These tables miss some clones; where compared with another copy, unresolved V genes account for less than half of the shortfall, and the remainder is unexplained. V, J and clone size reflect that table, while D and trimming were determined from the DNA. For this sample there are hundreds of thousands of clones; 67% appear just once. Around 1.2% of the sample rests with the top ten.

Broader findings and caveats from the paper: Compared with mice, TCR sequences shared between patients were less clear, possibly partly because of HLA diversity across the patient population. Compared with normal scalp, lesional scalp, particularly in alopecia totalis/universalis, had higher clonality and more expanded CD8+ clones, which suggests antigenic drive. Resident alphabeta T cells in normal human skin are also sequenced, complicating scalp TCR repertoire analysis, unlike mouse skin dominated by gammadelta T cells.

The label giving this sample's time point can be read as: baseline before oral tofacitinib. Peripheral blood and lesional scalp punch biopsies were obtained from patients with alopecia areata. After PBMCs were isolated by density centrifugation and stained for CD3, CD4 and CD8, a FACSAria was used to sort CD4+ and CD8+ T cells. This clonotype was obtained from a human donor with alopecia areata. Here the sequenced sample was CD4+ T cells sorted from blood, taken at week 0.

For the CDR3, the sequence is CASSLGVVRQGSYEQYF. The DNA sequence is as follows: TGTGCCAGCAGCTTAGGAGTGGTTCGACAGGGATCCTACGAGCAGTACTTC. In this chain, TRBV7-2 is recombined with TRBJ2-7; 7 bases in the junction line up with TRBD1. The germline V gene sets CDR1 to SGHTA and CDR2 to FQGNSA. V trim: 1 base; J trim: 1 base; unmatched bases: 10. CDR3 length: 17 amino acids, cysteine to phenylalanine. Solely the CDR3 DNA is kept, with 51 bases framed from the first base.